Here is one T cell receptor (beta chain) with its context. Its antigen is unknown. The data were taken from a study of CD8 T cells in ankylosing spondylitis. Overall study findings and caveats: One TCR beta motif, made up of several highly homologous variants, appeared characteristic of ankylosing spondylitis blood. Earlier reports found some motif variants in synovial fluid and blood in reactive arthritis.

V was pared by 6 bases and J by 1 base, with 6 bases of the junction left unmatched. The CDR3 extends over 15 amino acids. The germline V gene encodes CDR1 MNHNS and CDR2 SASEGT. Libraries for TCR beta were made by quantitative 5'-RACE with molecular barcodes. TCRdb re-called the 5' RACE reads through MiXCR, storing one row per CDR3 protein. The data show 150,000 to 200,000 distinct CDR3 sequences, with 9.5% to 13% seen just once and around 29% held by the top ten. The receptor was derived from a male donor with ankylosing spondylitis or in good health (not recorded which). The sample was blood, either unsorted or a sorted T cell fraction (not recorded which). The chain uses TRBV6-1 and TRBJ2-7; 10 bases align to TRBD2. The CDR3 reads CASRAGTSVSYEQYF. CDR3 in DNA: TGTGCCAGCAGGGCCGGGACTAGCGTTTCCTACGAGCAGTACTTC.